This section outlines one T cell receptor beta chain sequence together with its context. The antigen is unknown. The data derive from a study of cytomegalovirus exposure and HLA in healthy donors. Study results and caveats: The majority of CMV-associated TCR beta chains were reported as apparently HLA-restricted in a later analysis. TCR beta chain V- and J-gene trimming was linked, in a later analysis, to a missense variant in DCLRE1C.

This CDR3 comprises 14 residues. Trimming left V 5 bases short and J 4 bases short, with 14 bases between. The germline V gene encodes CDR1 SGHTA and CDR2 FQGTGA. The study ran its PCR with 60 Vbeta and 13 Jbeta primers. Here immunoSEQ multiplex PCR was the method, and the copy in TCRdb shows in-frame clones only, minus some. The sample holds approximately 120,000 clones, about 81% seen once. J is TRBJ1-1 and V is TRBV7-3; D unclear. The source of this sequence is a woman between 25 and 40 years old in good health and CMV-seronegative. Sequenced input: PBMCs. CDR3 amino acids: CASSLDGRGTEAFF. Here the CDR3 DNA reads TGTGCCAGCAGCCTGGACGGGCGGGGCACTGAAGCTTTCTTT.